The subject of this entry is one TCR beta chain. Antigen unknown. The length of the CDR3 is 15 residues. Germline-derived CDR1 and CDR2 are SGHNT and YYREEE (reference sequence). The germline V and J ends were trimmed by 0 bases and 4 bases, with 13 bases remaining between them. These data belong to a study of radiotherapy plus CTLA-4 blockade in lung cancer. Study results and limitations: It was early blood T cell clone dynamics, with interferon-beta, that reportedly best predicted response.

The repertoire was sequenced with immunoSEQ multiplex PCR; TCRdb's copy has only in-frame clones and lacks some. The profile shows about 32,000 clones, around 75% of them singletons. The sample consisted of peripheral blood, taken from a patient treated with radiotherapy plus ipilimumab. The chain recombines TRBV5-4 with TRBJ1-1; no clear D. This clonotype was sampled from a human donor with non-small cell lung cancer that progressed on radiotherapy plus ipilimumab. The CDR3 DNA reads TGTGCCAGCAGCTTGGCCGGGCCCGGCGGCACTGAAGCTTTCTTT. This codes for CASSLAGPGGTEAFF.